A selection of T cell receptor beta chains follows, all from one sample in a study of blood T cell repertoires in COVID-19. Repertoires were generated with immunoSEQ multiplex PCR, while TCRdb's copy carries only in-frame clones and drops some. Of about 45,000 clones in the sample, about 90% were seen once. The source material was peripheral blood. These receptor sequences come from a human donor in a cohort sampled during active COVID-19. CDR3s include the opening cysteine and the closing phenylalanine or tryptophan. Fields, in order: clone size, D gene, V gene, CDR3 length, J gene, CDR3 DNA, CDR3 protein. D genes are given only for firm matches. A row's size may be missing; if present it is once, few, many or a size class.

clone size: -
D gene: TRBD1
V gene: TRBV2
CDR3 length: 13
J gene: TRBJ1-2
CDR3 DNA: TGTGCCAGCAGGCTGACAGGGGTATATGGCTACACCTTC
CDR3 protein: CASRLTGVYGYTF

clone size: -
D gene: TRBD1
V gene: TRBV7-9
CDR3 length: 18
J gene: TRBJ1-5
CDR3 DNA: TGTGCCAGCAGCCACCCGACGGACAGGGGGTCAAGCAATCAGCCCCAGCATTTT
CDR3 protein: CASSHPTDRGSSNQPQHF

clone size: -
D gene: TRBD1
V gene: TRBV9
CDR3 length: 15
J gene: TRBJ2-2
CDR3 DNA: TGTGCCAGCAGGGTTACAGGGGCCGGTACCGGGGAGCTGTTTTTT
CDR3 protein: CASRVTGAGTGELFF

clone size: -
D gene: -
V gene: TRBV7-2
CDR3 length: 16
J gene: TRBJ1-3
CDR3 DNA: TGTGCCAGCAGCCTAGAACCAGGTCTAGCGGGAAACACCATATATTTT
CDR3 protein: CASSLEPGLAGNTIYF

clone size: -
D gene: TRBD1
V gene: TRBV9
CDR3 length: 16
J gene: TRBJ2-1
CDR3 DNA: TGTGCCAGCAGCCCCCGACAGGGGTATTCGTACAATGAGCAGTTCTTC
CDR3 protein: CASSPRQGYSYNEQFF

clone size: -
D gene: TRBD2
V gene: TRBV9
CDR3 length: 14
J gene: TRBJ2-7
CDR3 DNA: TGTGCCAGCAGCCCGGGACTAGCGGGGGTCGAGCAGTACTTC
CDR3 protein: CASSPGLAGVEQYF

clone size: -
D gene: TRBD1
V gene: TRBV7-2
CDR3 length: 16
J gene: TRBJ2-3
CDR3 DNA: TGTGCCAGCAGCTTCGGACAGGGGTCGAGGACAGATACGCAGTATTTT
CDR3 protein: CASSFGQGSRTDTQYF

clone size: once
D gene: -
V gene: TRBV18
CDR3 length: 15
J gene: TRBJ1-6
CDR3 DNA: TGTGCCAGCTCACGAGAGGGCTCCTATAATTCACCCCTCCACTTT
CDR3 protein: CASSREGSYNSPLHF

clone size: -
D gene: TRBD1
V gene: TRBV2
CDR3 length: 18
J gene: TRBJ1-6
CDR3 DNA: TGTGCCAGCAGTGAAATGGCTTACCGGGACAGGGATAATTCACCCCTCCACTTT
CDR3 protein: CASSEMAYRDRDNSPLHF

clone size: -
D gene: TRBD1
V gene: TRBV15
CDR3 length: 16
J gene: TRBJ2-7
CDR3 DNA: TGTGCCACCAGTCCAGCTGGAGAGGGGGCAATATACGAGCAGTACTTC
CDR3 protein: CATSPAGEGAIYEQYF

clone size: -
D gene: -
V gene: TRBV7-8
CDR3 length: 12
J gene: TRBJ1-2
CDR3 DNA: TGTGCCAGCAGCCCAGGGGTGAGTGGCTACACCTTC
CDR3 protein: CASSPGVSGYTF

clone size: -
D gene: TRBD2
V gene: TRBV24-1
CDR3 length: 16
J gene: TRBJ2-1
CDR3 DNA: TGTGCCACCAGTGATCATCTTAGCGGGGGGCTGGATGGGCAGTTCTTC
CDR3 protein: CATSDHLSGGLDGQFF

clone size: -
D gene: TRBD2
V gene: TRBV19
CDR3 length: 14
J gene: TRBJ2-1
CDR3 DNA: TGTGCCAGTAGTATCTTCGCGGGGGGTGGTGAGCAGTTCTTC
CDR3 protein: CASSIFAGGGEQFF

clone size: -
D gene: -
V gene: TRBV11-2
CDR3 length: 15
J gene: TRBJ2-6
CDR3 DNA: TGTGCCAGCACCCCCCGTGGGCACGGGGCCAACGTCCTGACTTTC
CDR3 protein: CASTPRGHGANVLTF

clone size: once
D gene: -
V gene: TRBV11-2
CDR3 length: 15
J gene: TRBJ2-1
CDR3 DNA: TGTGCCAGCAGCTCCTACTCAAAAGACACCCTTGAGCAGTTCTTC
CDR3 protein: CASSSYSKDTLEQFF

clone size: many
D gene: -
V gene: TRBV24-1
CDR3 length: 18
J gene: TRBJ1-6
CDR3 DNA: TGTGCCACCAGTGATCGGTACCTTAGGAGCTCCTATAATTCACCCCTCCACTTT
CDR3 protein: CATSDRYLRSSYNSPLHF

clone size: -
D gene: TRBD1
V gene: TRBV10-3
CDR3 length: 13
J gene: TRBJ1-1
CDR3 DNA: TGTGCCATCAGGGGACAGGCGGGGACTGAAGCTTTCTTT
CDR3 protein: CAIRGQAGTEAFF

clone size: -
D gene: TRBD1
V gene: TRBV7-9
CDR3 length: 12
J gene: TRBJ1-1
CDR3 DNA: TGTGCCAGCAGCTTTCGACAGGGGTGGGCTTTCTTT
CDR3 protein: CASSFRQGWAFF